Below are 18 T cell receptor beta chains sequenced from a single sample in a study of blood T cell repertoires in COVID-19. Method: immunoSEQ multiplex PCR; TCRdb's copy keeps in-frame clones and lacks some. The data show 45,000 to 55,000 clones, with approximately 90% seen just once and 25% to 30% held by the top ten. The sequenced sample was peripheral blood. The receptors originated from a human donor in a cohort sampled during active COVID-19.

This clone showed up many times. This chain connects TRBV30 to TRBJ2-5, with D perhaps matching TRBD2 (5 bases). The V end lost 3 bases, the J end lost 5 bases, and 16 bases lay between the germline ends. Germline-derived CDR1 and CDR2 are GTSNPN and SVGIG (reference sequence). The CDR3 consists of 14 residues. The CDR3 reads CAWSTGLEAETQYF. CDR3 coding DNA: TGTGCCTGGAGCACTGGACTCGAGGCGGAGACCCAGTACTTC. Drawing the rest from reference TRBV30 and TRBJ2-5, the complete variable domain is SQTIHQWPATLVQPVGSPLSLECTVEGTSNPNLYWYRQAAGRGLQLLFYSVGIGQISSEVPQNLSASRPQDRQFILSSKKLLLSDSGFYLCAWSTGLEAETQYFGPGTRLLVL.

V and J are TRBV7-3 and TRBJ2-3; TRBD1 agrees at 8 bases. The J segment lost 4 bases and the V segment lost 2 bases, leaving 5 bases of the junction unmatched. The CDR3 runs 15 residues. Germline-derived CDR1 and CDR2 are SGHTA and FQGTGA. CDR3 coding DNA: TGTGCCAGCAGCTTATGGGGACAGGTCGCAGATACGCAGTATTTT. This translates into CASSLWGQVADTQYF. Combining the CDR3 with reference TRBV7-3 and TRBJ2-3 gives the whole variable domain GAGVSQTPSNKVTEKGKYVELRCDPISGHTALYWYRQSLGQGPEFLIYFQGTGAADDSGLPNDRFFAVRPEGSVSTLKIQRTERGDSAVYLCASSLWGQVADTQYFGPGTRLTVL.

This CDR3 reads CASSLDRDTRLAEAFF. The CDR3 DNA follows: TGTGCCAGCAGCCTCGACCGGGACACTCGATTAGCTGAAGCTTTCTTT. This chain links TRBV9 with TRBJ1-1, with D maybe TRBD1 (6 bases). V lost 4 bases and J 6 bases, leaving 22 bases between the germline ends. The V gene's germline CDR1 is SGDLS and CDR2 YYNGEE. The length of the CDR3 is 16 residues.

V and J are TRBV6-2 or TRBV6-3 and TRBJ2-7, with 10 bases fitting TRBD2. Germline trimming cut 4 bases from V and 1 base from J; bases unmatched to any gene: 19. This CDR3 has 20 amino acids. The germline gives CDR1 MNHEY, CDR2 SVGEGT. CDR3 nucleotide sequence: TGTGCCAGCAGTTCACCCAGAATTGAAGGGACTAGCGCCTTTTCCTACGAGCAGTACTTC. Its protein product is CASSSPRIEGTSAFSYEQYF.

The chain has TRBV4-1 and TRBJ1-1; unclear D gene. From germline, CDR1 is MGHRA and CDR2 YSYEKL. The V and J ends lost 0 bases and 7 bases respectively, with 12 bases between them. The CDR3 totals 14 residues. CDR3 coding DNA: TGCGCCAGCAGCCAAGAACCGGGTATAAGTGAAGCTTTCTTT. As protein: CASSQEPGISEAFF.

V usage is TRBV11-2 and J usage is TRBJ2-5; D possibly corresponds to TRBD1 (6 bases). Germline loops: CDR1 SGHAT, CDR2 FQNNGV. There are 14 residues in the CDR3. V lost 1 base and J 2 bases, leaving 8 bases between the germline ends. DNA for the CDR3: TGTGCCAGCAGCTTAGTAAGGGGGCAAGAGACCCAGTACTTC. Amino acids: CASSLVRGQETQYF.

The V call is TRBV9, the J call TRBJ2-1, with 13 bases that match TRBD2. Germline CDR1 SGDLS, CDR2 YYNGEE. The J segment lost 1 base and the V segment lost 4 bases, leaving 11 bases of the junction unmatched. There are 19 residues in the CDR3. CDR3 in DNA: TGTGCCAGCAGCCCAAGGGGCACTAGCGGGAGGGGATCCTACAATGAGCAGTTCTTC. Its protein is CASSPRGTSGRGSYNEQFF.

This sequence joins TRBV28 and TRBJ2-7; D might be TRBD1 (6 bases). This CDR3 has 13 amino acids. Trimming removed 5 bases at V and 2 bases at J, with 10 bases between. Looked up from germline, CDR1 is MDHEN and CDR2 is SYDVKM. The CDR3 DNA reads as TGTGCCAGCAGTACCGGGACAACCTACGAGCAGTACTTC. Amino acid sequence: CASSTGTTYEQYF.

This clone was seen at least ten times. The chain recombines TRBV27 with TRBJ2-3; 7 bases align to TRBD1. CDR1 and CDR2 (germline): MNHEY, SMNVEV (reference sequence). Trimming removed 8 bases from V and 3 bases from J; junction bases left unmatched: 11. The CDR3 is 15 residues long. The CDR3 is CASCDRDSFTDTQYF. For the CDR3, the DNA is TGTGCCAGCTGCGACCGGGACAGCTTTACAGATACGCAGTATTTT.

V gene TRBV10-3 combines with J gene TRBJ2-7; D is undetermined. The V and J ends lost 3 bases and 4 bases respectively, with 13 bases between them. Germline CDR1 ENHRY, CDR2 SYGVKD. The CDR3 has 14 amino acids. CDR3 protein: CAISEPRVGYEQYF. The CDR3 DNA sequence: TGTGCCATCAGTGAACCTCGGGTTGGTTACGAGCAGTACTTC.

The gene calls are TRBV5-5 and TRBJ2-2; 14 positions agree with TRBD2. The CDR3 consists of 17 residues. J gave up 7 bases and V 6 bases, and 11 bases lay outside the gene matches. Germline lookup yields CDR1 SGHKS and CDR2 YYEKEE (reference sequence). The CDR3 region has the DNA TGTGCCAGCACCCCGGGACTAGCGGGGGTGACAATCGGGGAGCTGTTTTTT. Amino acids: CASTPGLAGVTIGELFF.

J is TRBJ2-3 and V is TRBV9, with D possibly TRBD2 on 6 matching bases. Trimming took off 0 bases at V and 1 base at J, with 12 bases between the two ends. The germline V gene has CDR1 SGDLS and CDR2 YYNGEE. The CDR3 extends over 16 amino acids. The CDR3 nucleotides are TGTGCCAGCAGCGTAGTGCCGGGGGTCGGCACAGATACGCAGTATTTT. Amino acids: CASSVVPGVGTDTQYF.

The gene calls are TRBV5-1 and TRBJ1-3; D gene unclear. V lost 0 bases and J 0 bases, leaving 16 bases between the germline ends. Germline V gene lookup returns CDR1 SGHRS and CDR2 YFSETQ. The CDR3 spans 18 residues. The CDR3 DNA is TGCGCCAGCAGCTTGGAACCCACGGCGGTTCTCTCTGGAAACACCATATATTTT. Its translation is CASSLEPTAVLSGNTIYF.

This clone has only one observation. The V call is TRBV11-2, the J call TRBJ2-3, with 9 bases lining up with TRBD1. The germline CDR1 and CDR2 sequences are SGHAT and FQNNGV. This CDR3 contains 15 residues. V trimming: 6 bases; J trimming: 9 bases; junction bases outside the gene matches: 13. CDR3 coding DNA: TGTGCCAGCAGTCTAGGACAGGGGCGTTCAGGGACGCAGTATTTT. Translation gives CASSLGQGRSGTQYF.

J is TRBJ2-7 and V is TRBV5-1; 7 bases align to TRBD1. J gave up 0 bases and V 5 bases, and 11 bases lay outside the gene matches. The CDR3 loop spans 16 amino acids. Germline CDR1 SGHRS, CDR2 YFSETQ. The chain's CDR3 is CASSSVTGSISYEQYF. The CDR3 bases are TGCGCCAGCAGTTCCGTGACAGGGTCTATCTCCTACGAGCAGTACTTC. The whole variable domain, remainder taken from reference TRBV5-1 and TRBJ2-7, is KAGVTQTPRYLIKTRGQQVTLSCSPISGHRSVSWYQQTPGQGLQFLFEYFSETQRNKGNFPGRFSGRQFSNSRSEMNVSTLELGDSALYLCASSSVTGSISYEQYFGPGTRLTVT.

This clone showed up just a few times. This chain joins TRBV2 and TRBJ1-4, with 7 bases identical to TRBD1. This CDR3 region has 16 residues. The trim removed 0 bases at V and 5 bases at J, leaving 6 bases unmatched. CDR1 SNHLY and CDR2 FYNNEI come from the germline V gene. The CDR3 spells CASSEAVGRGNEKLFF. In nucleotides, the CDR3 is TGTGCCAGCAGTGAAGCGGTAGGCAGGGGGAATGAAAAACTGTTTTTT.

The CDR3, as DNA: TGTGCCAGCAGCTTAGAAGGAGGGAGGGACACTGAAGCTTTCTTT. Protein product: CASSLEGGRDTEAFF. The gene calls are TRBV11-3 and TRBJ1-1, with D unclear. Germline V lookup: CDR1 SGHNT, CDR2 YENEEA. V was shortened by 0 bases and J by 3 bases, with 11 bases between the two germline ends. The CDR3 is made up of 15 amino acids. The entire variable domain, with the rest obtained from reference TRBV11-3 and TRBJ1-1, is as follows: EAGVVQSPRYKIIEKKQPVAFWCNPISGHNTLYWYLQNLGQGPELLIRYENEEAVDDSQLPKDRFSAERLKGVDSTLKIQPAELGDSAVYLCASSLEGGRDTEAFFGQGTRLTVV.

CDR3 in amino acids: CASRRGYGTGLYEQYF. DNA for the CDR3: TGCGCCAGCAGGAGGGGGTACGGGACGGGGCTCTACGAGCAGTACTTC. This chain connects TRBV10-2 to TRBJ2-7; D may be TRBD1 (6 bases). Germline values: CDR1 WSHSY, CDR2 SAAADI. This CDR3 region has 16 residues. V lost 6 bases, J lost 3 bases, and 21 bases lay in between.